Here is one T cell receptor (beta chain) with its context. Its matching antigen is unknown. The method was immunoSEQ multiplex PCR; TCRdb's version includes in-frame clones alone and lacks a portion of them. Among roughly 7,000 clones listed, 50% to 75% were seen once. The data belong to a study of neoadjuvant anti-PD-1 for oral cavity cancer. Study findings and constraints: With three patients per group, TCR findings need larger cohorts. Pretreatment Treg/Th17 ratio correlated inversely with post-treatment tumor clonality.

Trimming at V came to 5 bases and at J to 4 bases, leaving 9 bases not matched to a gene. Germline lookup yields CDR1 SNHLY and CDR2 FYNNEI. This CDR3 contains 15 residues. The clonotype was recovered from a person aged 40 to 85 with oral cavity squamous cell carcinoma. Sequenced material: tumor tissue, taken before nivolumab (anti-PD-1) treatment. The chain employs TRBV2 and TRBJ2-3; TRBD1 matches at 7 bases. CDR3 nucleotide sequence: TGTGCCAGCAGTAGGGAGCAGGGGGTCTCAGATACGCAGTATTTT. Translation gives CASSREQGVSDTQYF.